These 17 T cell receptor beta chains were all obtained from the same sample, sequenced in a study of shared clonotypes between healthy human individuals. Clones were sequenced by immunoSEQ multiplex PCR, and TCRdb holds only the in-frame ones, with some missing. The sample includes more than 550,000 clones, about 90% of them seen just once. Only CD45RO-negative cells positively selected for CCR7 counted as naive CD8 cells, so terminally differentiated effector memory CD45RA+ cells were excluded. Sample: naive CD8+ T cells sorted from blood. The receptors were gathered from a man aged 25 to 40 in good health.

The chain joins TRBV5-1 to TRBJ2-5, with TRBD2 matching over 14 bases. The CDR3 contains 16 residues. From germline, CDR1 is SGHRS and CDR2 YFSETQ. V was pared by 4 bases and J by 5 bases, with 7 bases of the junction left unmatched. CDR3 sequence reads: CASSTGLAGARETQYF. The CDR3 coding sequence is TGCGCCAGCAGCACGGGACTAGCGGGAGCTAGGGAGACCCAGTACTTC.

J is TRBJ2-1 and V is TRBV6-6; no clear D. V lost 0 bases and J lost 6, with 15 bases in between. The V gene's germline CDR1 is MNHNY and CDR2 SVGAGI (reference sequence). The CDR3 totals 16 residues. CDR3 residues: CASSYSRSQGRNEQFF. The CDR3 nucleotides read TGTGCCAGCAGTTACTCGAGGTCCCAAGGTCGCAATGAGCAGTTCTTC.

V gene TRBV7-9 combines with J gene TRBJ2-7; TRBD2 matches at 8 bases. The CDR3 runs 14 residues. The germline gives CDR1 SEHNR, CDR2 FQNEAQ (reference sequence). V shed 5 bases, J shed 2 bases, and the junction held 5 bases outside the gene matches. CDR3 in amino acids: CASSTRLAPYEQYF. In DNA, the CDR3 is TGTGCCAGCAGCACCAGACTAGCGCCCTACGAGCAGTACTTC.

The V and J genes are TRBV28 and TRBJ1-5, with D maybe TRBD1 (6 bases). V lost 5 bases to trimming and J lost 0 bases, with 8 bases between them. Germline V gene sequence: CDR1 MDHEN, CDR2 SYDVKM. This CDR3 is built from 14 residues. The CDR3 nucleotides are TGTGCCAGCAGTCCACAGGGTAGCAATCAGCCCCAGCATTTT. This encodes CASSPQGSNQPQHF.

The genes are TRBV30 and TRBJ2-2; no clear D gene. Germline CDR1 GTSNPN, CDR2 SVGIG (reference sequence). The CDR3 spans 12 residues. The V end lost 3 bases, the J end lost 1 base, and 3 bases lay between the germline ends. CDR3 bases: TGTGCCTGGAGAGAGAACACCGGGGAGCTGTTTTTT. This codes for CAWRENTGELFF.

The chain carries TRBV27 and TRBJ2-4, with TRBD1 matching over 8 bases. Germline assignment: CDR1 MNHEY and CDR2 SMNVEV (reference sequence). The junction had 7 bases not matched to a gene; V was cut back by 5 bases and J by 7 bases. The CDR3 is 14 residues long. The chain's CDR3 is CASSPQGAVNIQYF. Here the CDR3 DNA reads TGTGCCAGCAGTCCCCAGGGGGCTGTGAACATTCAGTACTTC.

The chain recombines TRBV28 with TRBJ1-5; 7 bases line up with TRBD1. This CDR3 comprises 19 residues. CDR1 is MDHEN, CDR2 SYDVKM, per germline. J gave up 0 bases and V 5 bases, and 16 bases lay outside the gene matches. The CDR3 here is CASSGQARATAYSNQPQHF. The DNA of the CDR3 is TGTGCCAGCAGTGGACAGGCACGTGCTACCGCGTATAGCAATCAGCCCCAGCATTTT.

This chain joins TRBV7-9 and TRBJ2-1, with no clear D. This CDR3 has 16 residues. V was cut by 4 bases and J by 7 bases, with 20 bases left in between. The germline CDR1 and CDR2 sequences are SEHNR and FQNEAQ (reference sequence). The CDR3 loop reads CASSSQPSRGANEQFF. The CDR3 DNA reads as TGTGCCAGCAGCTCACAGCCCTCCCGAGGTGCTAATGAGCAGTTCTTC.

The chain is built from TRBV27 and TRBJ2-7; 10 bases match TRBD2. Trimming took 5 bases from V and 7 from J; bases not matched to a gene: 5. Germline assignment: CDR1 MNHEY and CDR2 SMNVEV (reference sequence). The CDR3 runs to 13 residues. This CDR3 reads CASSLGLAREQYF. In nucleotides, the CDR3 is TGTGCCAGCAGTCTGGGACTAGCGAGGGAGCAGTACTTC.

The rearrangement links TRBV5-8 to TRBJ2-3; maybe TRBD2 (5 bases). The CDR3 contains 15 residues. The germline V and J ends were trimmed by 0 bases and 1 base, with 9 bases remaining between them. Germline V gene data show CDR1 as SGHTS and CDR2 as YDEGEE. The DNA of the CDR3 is TGTGCCAGCAGCTTGGGGGAGTGGGGCACAGATACGCAGTATTTT. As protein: CASSLGEWGTDTQYF.

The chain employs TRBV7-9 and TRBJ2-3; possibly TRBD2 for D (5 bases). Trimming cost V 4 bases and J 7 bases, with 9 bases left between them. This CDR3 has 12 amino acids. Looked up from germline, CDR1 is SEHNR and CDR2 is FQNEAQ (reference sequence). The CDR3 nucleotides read TGTGCCAGCAGCTCACTAGGAAATACGCAGTATTTT. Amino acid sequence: CASSSLGNTQYF. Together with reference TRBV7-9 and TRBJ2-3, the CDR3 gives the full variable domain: DTGVSQNPRHKITKRGQNVTFRCDPISEHNRLYWYRQTLGQGPEFLTYFQNEAQLEKSRLLSDRFSAERPKGSFSTLEIQRTEQGDSAMYLCASSSLGNTQYFGPGTRLTVL.

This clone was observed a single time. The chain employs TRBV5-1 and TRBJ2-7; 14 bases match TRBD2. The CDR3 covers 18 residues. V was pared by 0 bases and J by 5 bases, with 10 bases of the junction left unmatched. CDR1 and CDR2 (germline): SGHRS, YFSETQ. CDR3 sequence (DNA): TGCGCCAGCAGCTTGGCCGTGAGACTAGCGGGAGGGCCGGACGAGCAGTACTTC. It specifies CASSLAVRLAGGPDEQYF.

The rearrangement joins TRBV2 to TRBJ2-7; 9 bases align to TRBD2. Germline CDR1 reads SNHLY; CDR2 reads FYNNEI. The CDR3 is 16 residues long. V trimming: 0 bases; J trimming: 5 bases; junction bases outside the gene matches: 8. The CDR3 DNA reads TGTGCCAGCAGTGAAGCTTGGGCGGGAGGGGTAGACGAGCAGTACTTC. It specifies CASSEAWAGGVDEQYF.

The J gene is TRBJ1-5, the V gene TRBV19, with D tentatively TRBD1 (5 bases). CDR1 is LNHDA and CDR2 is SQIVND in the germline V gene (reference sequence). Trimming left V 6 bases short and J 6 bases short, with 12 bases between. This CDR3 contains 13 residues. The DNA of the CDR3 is TGTGCCAGTAGCAAGACAGCACTTCAGCCCCAGCATTTT. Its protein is CASSKTALQPQHF.

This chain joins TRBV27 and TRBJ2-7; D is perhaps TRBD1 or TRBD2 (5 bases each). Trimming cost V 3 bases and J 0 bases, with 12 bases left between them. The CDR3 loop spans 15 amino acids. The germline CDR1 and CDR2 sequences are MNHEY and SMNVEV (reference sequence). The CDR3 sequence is CASSFPRDGSYEQYF. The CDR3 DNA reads TGTGCCAGCAGTTTCCCCAGGGACGGCTCCTACGAGCAGTACTTC.

This CDR3 is CAISGAGTGTLSSYNEQFF. CDR3 nucleotide sequence: TGTGCCATCAGTGGAGCCGGGACAGGGACTTTAAGCTCCTACAATGAGCAGTTCTTC. V gene TRBV10-3 combines with J gene TRBJ2-1; the match to TRBD1 covers 9 bases. There are 19 residues in the CDR3. From germline, CDR1 is ENHRY and CDR2 SYGVKD. With V trimmed by 4 bases and J by 0 bases, 13 bases remained unmatched.

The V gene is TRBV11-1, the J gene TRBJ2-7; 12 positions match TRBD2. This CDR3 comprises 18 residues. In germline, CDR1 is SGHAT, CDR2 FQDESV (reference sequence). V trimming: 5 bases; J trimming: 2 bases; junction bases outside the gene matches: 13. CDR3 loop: CASSLGLAGGPGTYEQYF. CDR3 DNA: TGTGCCAGCAGCCTCGGGCTAGCGGGAGGGCCTGGGACCTACGAGCAGTACTTC.